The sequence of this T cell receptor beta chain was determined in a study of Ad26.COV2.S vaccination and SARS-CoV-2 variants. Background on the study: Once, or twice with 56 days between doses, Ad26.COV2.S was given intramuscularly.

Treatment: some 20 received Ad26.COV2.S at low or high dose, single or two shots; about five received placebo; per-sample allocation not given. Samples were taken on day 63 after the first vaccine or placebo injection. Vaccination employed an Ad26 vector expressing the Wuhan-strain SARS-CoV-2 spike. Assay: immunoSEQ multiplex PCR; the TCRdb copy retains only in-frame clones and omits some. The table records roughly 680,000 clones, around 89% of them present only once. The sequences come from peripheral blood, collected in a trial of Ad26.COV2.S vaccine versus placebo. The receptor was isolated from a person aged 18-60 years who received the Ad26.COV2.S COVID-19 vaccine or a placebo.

The CDR3 is CASSLGAGQGPYEQYF. The CDR3 coding sequence is TGTGCCAGCAGCTTGGGTGCGGGGCAGGGCCCCTACGAGCAGTACTTC. The rearrangement uses TRBV5-4 and TRBJ2-7, with a weak D call TRBD2 (6 bases). Trimming removed 0 bases at V and 2 bases at J, with 15 bases between. The CDR3 consists of 16 residues. Germline loops: CDR1 SGHNT, CDR2 YYREEE (reference sequence). The variable domain in full, completed from reference TRBV5-4 and TRBJ2-7, reads ETGVTQSPTHLIKTRGQQVTLRCSSQSGHNTVSWYQQALGQGPQFIFQYYREEENGRGNFPPRFSGLQFPNYSSELNVNALELDDSALYLCASSLGAGQGPYEQYFGPGTRLTVT.